This TCR beta chain was identified during a study of blood T cell repertoires in COVID-19. Turning to the study itself: The United States, Italy and Spain provided the acute and convalescent COVID-19 samples. T cells, B-cell-depleted T cells, or PBMCs supplied cDNA or gDNA.

Per the original methods: Using reference gene primer amplification, nucleated cell counts were estimated. Data came from immunoSEQ multiplex PCR; TCRdb stores just in-frame clones and leaves some out. Clonal size and the V and J genes are those of that table, whereas D and trimming came from the DNA. The top ten clones hold 8.5% to 10% of a sample with 200,000 to 300,000 clones, 86% of them seen once. The CDR3 has 14 residues. Trimming pared 1 base from V and 2 bases from J, leaving 8 bases between. Germline V gene lookup returns CDR1 MGHRA and CDR2 YSYEKL. This receptor was taken from a man between 35 and 55 years old who had recovered from COVID-19. The rearrangement joins TRBV4-1 to TRBJ2-5; maybe TRBD1 (5 bases). Specimen: peripheral blood. This chain's CDR3 is CASSQAPGQETQYF. The CDR3 DNA reads TGCGCCAGCAGCCAAGCCCCAGGGCAAGAGACCCAGTACTTC.